These 3 T cell receptor beta chains were all obtained from the same sample, sequenced in a study of cytomegalovirus exposure and HLA in healthy donors. PCR amplification relied on 60 Vbeta primers (plus 13 Jbeta primers). Measured with immunoSEQ multiplex PCR; TCRdb has only the in-frame clones, and not every one. Of tens of thousands of clones in the sample, 65% to 80% are singletons; the top ten hold approximately 16%. The sample was PBMCs. These receptors all stem from a woman between 50 and 59 years old in good health and CMV-seropositive.

Comment on this clone: At one end the junction does not follow the germline gene, possibly because of a read error. The chain has TRBV18 and TRBJ2-2; 7 nucleotides agree with TRBD1. The CDR3 sequence is 15 residues long. CDR1 KGHSH and CDR2 LQKENI come from the germline V gene. CDR3 coding DNA: TGTGCCAGCTCACGATCACAGGGGAACGCCGGGGAGCTGTTTTTT. It is translated as CASSRSQGNAGELFF.

V and J are TRBV7-2 and TRBJ1-1; D is unclear. CDR3 length: 18 amino acids. Germline CDR1 and CDR2: SGHTA and FQGNSA. Trimming stripped 3 bases from V and 7 bases from J, with 27 bases between. CDR3 DNA: TGTGCCAGCAGCTTGGTAAGGTCGGGCGGAGGGTCGCCGTTTGAAGCTTTCTTT. It specifies CASSLVRSGGGSPFEAFF.

The V and J genes are TRBV10-3 and TRBJ2-7; TRBD1 is a possible D gene (6 bases). Germline CDR1 ENHRY, CDR2 SYGVKD. This CDR3 contains 15 residues. V lost 3 bases and J lost 0, with 12 bases in between. The CDR3 nucleotides are TGTGCCATCAGTGACCATGCAGGGGACTCCTACGAGCAGTACTTC. Residues: CAISDHAGDSYEQYF.